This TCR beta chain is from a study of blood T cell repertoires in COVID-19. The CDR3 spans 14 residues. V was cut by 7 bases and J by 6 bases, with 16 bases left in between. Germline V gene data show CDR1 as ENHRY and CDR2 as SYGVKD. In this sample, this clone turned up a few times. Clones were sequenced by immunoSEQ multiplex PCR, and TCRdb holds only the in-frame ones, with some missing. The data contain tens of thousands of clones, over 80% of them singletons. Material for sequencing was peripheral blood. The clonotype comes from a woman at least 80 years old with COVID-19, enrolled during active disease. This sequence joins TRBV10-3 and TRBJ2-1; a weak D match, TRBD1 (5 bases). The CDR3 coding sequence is TGTGCCATCAAAGACAATCAGGGTTCCAATGAGCAGTTCTTC. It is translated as CAIKDNQGSNEQFF.